This TCR beta chain was recovered during a study of blood T cell repertoires in COVID-19 (dated by TCRdb to the early 2020s). Broadly, across the study: Collaborator samples came from the United States, Italy and Spain and covered acute and convalescent phases of COVID-19. The samples were drawn from two sources: the first 160 participants of the ongoing ImmuneRACE study, and fewer than 1,500 subjects contributed by 6 global collaborators. A freely available public database, intended as a resource for researchers studying the immune response to SARS-CoV-2, is where the repertoires were released. Subjects who had been exposed to COVID-19, were actively infected with it, or had recovered from it provided the deeply sampled blood TCRbeta repertoires that made up the dataset. The prospective study material was composed of cDNA or gDNA derived from T cells, B-cell-depleted T cells, or PBMCs. A de-identified subject ID, COVID-19 status, age in years and sex were almost always included in the sample metadata. Where available, HLA class I and class II types were obtained from metadata supplied by the sample provider rather than from assay-based typing.

Trimming removed 1 base from V and 6 bases from J; the gene matches leave 5 bases unexplained. The CDR3 covers 14 residues, taking in both the cysteine and the phenylalanine. Solely the CDR3 DNA is kept, with 42 bases framed from the first base. The germline V gene specifies SNHLY as CDR1 and FYNNEI as CDR2. The collaborating institutions used their own protocols to collect whole blood in K2EDTA tubes. For TCRbeta analysis, collaborators shipped samples in one of three forms: frozen whole blood, isolated PBMCs, or DNA extracted from either of those sample types. TCRbeta CDR3 regions were amplified from genomic DNA by means of the immunoSEQ Assay, a bias-controlled multiplex PCR. The authors processed their data as follows. The number of nucleated cells in each sample was estimated from the amplification of reference gene primers within the assay. To quantify the absolute abundance of each unique TCRbeta CDR3 rearrangement, sequence reads were collapsed and filtered. For each sample, productive Simpson clonality was calculated by taking the square root of Simpson's diversity index across productive rearrangements. TCRdb holds this immuneACCESS table with in-frame rearrangements only. Some clones are missing; in checked studies, unresolved V genes explain under half, and the rest has no known cause. V and J calls and clone size follow that table, whereas D and trimming were derived from the DNA. Across this sample there are some 75,000 clones, with around 89% seen only once. In total, the top ten clones hold around 0.6% of the sample.

What the research found in general, with its limitations: The amount of clinical and demographic metadata varied by source and participant and was provided uncurated.

Concerning this clone itself: Its antigen is not yet known. There are no base qualities to consult, and no much larger clone falls within one base.

The sequenced sample consisted of peripheral blood. The TCR was taken from a man aged 55 to 70 with acute or convalescent COVID-19. The chain is made from TRBV2 and TRBJ1-2, with 7 middle bases fitting TRBD1. The CDR3 reads CASSEEGQGDGYTF. The DNA sequence is given as TGTGCCAGCAGTGAAGAAGGGCAGGGGGATGGCTACACCTTC.